The 13 T cell receptor beta chains below all came from one sample that was sequenced in a study of vaccination effects on CD4 cells after COVID-19. Viral peptide pool expansion of antigen-specific CD4+ T cells preceded sequencing in the ViraFEST assay. Investigators separated out CD4+ T cells once 10 days of culture had passed. Two doses of BNT162b2 or mRNA-1273 vaccine were administered to participants. TCRdb's table, derived via immunoSEQ multiplex PCR, lists solely in-frame clones and lacks some. The sample contains tens of thousands of clones, around 70% of which appear only once. These TCRs are of unknown antigen specificity. The sample was CD4+ T cells from PBMCs cultured with HCoV-229E spike peptides, taken after COVID-19 vaccination. The receptors shown here come from a human donor who received a COVID-19 vaccine.

The chain combines TRBV25-1 with TRBJ2-2; D is perhaps TRBD2 (7 bases). V lost 7 bases, J lost 5 bases, and 17 bases lay in between. Germline assignment: CDR1 MGHDK and CDR2 SYGVNS. This CDR3 has 15 residues. The DNA for the CDR3 is TGTGCCAGCACCCTGGGGGGGGCTCGTACCGGGGAGCTGTTTTTT. Its protein is CASTLGGARTGELFF.

The rearrangement links TRBV28 to TRBJ1-5; no clear D. V dropped 5 bases and J dropped 6 bases, with 8 bases sitting between them. Germline loops: CDR1 MDHEN, CDR2 SYDVKM. The CDR3 sequence is 12 residues long. This CDR3 reads CASSDIPQPQHF. CDR3 bases: TGTGCCAGCAGTGATATTCCTCAGCCCCAGCATTTT.

The rearrangement joins TRBV9 to TRBJ2-2; TRBD1 aligns across 8 bases. Trimming at V came to 3 bases and at J to 4 bases, leaving 5 bases not matched to a gene. Germline CDR1 reads SGDLS; CDR2 reads YYNGEE. CDR3 size: 15 residues. The CDR3 reads CASSGRQGSTGELFF. DNA for the CDR3: TGTGCCAGCAGCGGTCGACAGGGGAGCACCGGGGAGCTGTTTTTT.

This chain connects TRBV5-8 to TRBJ2-7, with TRBD1 identical over 12 bases. J was trimmed by 3 bases and V by 4 bases; bases with no gene match: 5. The CDR3 length is 15 residues. In germline, CDR1 is SGHTS, CDR2 YDEGEE. Written as DNA, the CDR3 is TGTGCCAGCAGCCTGGGACAGGGGGCCTTCTACGAGCAGTACGTC. Protein: CASSLGQGAFYEQYV.

This clone was detected only a few times. The chain has TRBV20-1 and TRBJ1-5, with D hard to call. Germline V lookup: CDR1 DFQATT, CDR2 SNEGSKA (reference sequence). V was shortened by 3 bases and J by 0 bases, with 9 bases between the two germline ends. The CDR3 length is 14 residues. In DNA form, the CDR3 reads TGCAGTGCTAGTGGTGGCCCTAGCAATCAGCCCCAGCATTTT. Amino acids: CSASGGPSNQPQHF.

The chain couples TRBV7-8 to TRBJ1-2; D perhaps matches TRBD1 (5 bases). The germline V gene encodes CDR1 SGHVS and CDR2 FQNEAQ. V was cut by 1 base and J by 4 bases, with 10 bases left in between. This CDR3 has 14 residues. In DNA, the CDR3 is TGTGCCAGCAGCTTAGGTAGGGGAGGCTATGGCTACACCTTC. Translated, it gives CASSLGRGGYGYTF.

V usage is TRBV18 and J usage is TRBJ2-5; maybe TRBD1 (5 bases). The CDR3 has 16 residues. The germline CDR1 and CDR2 sequences are KGHSH and LQKENI. V lost 3 bases and J lost 5, with 19 bases in between. In DNA, the CDR3 is TGTGCCAGCTCACCCATCGGACATCCTACCGGGGAGACCCAGTACTTC. Translating it yields CASSPIGHPTGETQYF.

The count of this clone is one. The chain employs TRBV27 and TRBJ2-7, with D possibly matching TRBD2 (5 bases). This CDR3 spans 16 amino acids. The germline V and J ends were trimmed by 4 bases and 0 bases, with 16 bases remaining between them. The germline V gene has CDR1 MNHEY and CDR2 SMNVEV (reference sequence). CDR3 nucleotide sequence: TGTGCCAGCAGTTCCCCTTCGGGAACCCACTCCTACGAGCAGTACGTC. Protein sequence: CASSSPSGTHSYEQYV.

The CDR3 nucleotides read TGTGCCTGGAGTGTAGGGCTGGGCGGGGAGCTGTTTTTT. Its translation: CAWSVGLGGELFF. The genes are TRBV30 and TRBJ2-2; D not resolved. The CDR3 has 13 residues. CDR1 is GTSNPN and CDR2 is SVGIG in the germline V gene (reference sequence). With 0 bases removed from V and 7 bases from J, the gap between germline ends came to 9 bases.

The CDR3 sequence: CASSVLSSSGDIQYF. The DNA of the CDR3 is TGTGCCAGCAGCGTACTGTCAAGTTCGGGAGACATTCAGTACTTC. The chain combines TRBV9 with TRBJ2-4, with D possibly being TRBD2 (6 bases). The V gene lost 1 base and the J gene lost 8 bases, with 16 bases spanning the gap. Germline V gives CDR1 SGDLS, CDR2 YYNGEE. There are 15 residues in the CDR3.

The chain uses TRBV30 and TRBJ2-3; 9 bases match TRBD2. The junction had 2 bases not matched to a gene; V was cut back by 5 bases and J by 2 bases. Per the germline V gene, CDR1 is GTSNPN and CDR2 is SVGIG (reference sequence). The length of the CDR3 is 13 residues. The CDR3 region is CAWAGGLTDTQYF. In DNA, the CDR3 is TGTGCCTGGGCGGGGGGGCTCACAGATACGCAGTATTTT.

This chain connects TRBV7-2 to TRBJ1-5; D unresolved. CDR1 is SGHTA and CDR2 is FQGNSA in the germline V gene. With 5 bases removed from V and 5 bases from J, the gap between germline ends came to 16 bases. The CDR3 sequence is 15 residues long. The CDR3 bases are TGTGCCAGCAGCCTAACGTCAGACCCATATCAGCCCCAGCATTTT. It translates to CASSLTSDPYQPQHF.

The rearrangement joins TRBV2 to TRBJ2-1; a weak D match, TRBD1 (7 bases). Germline CDR1 SNHLY, CDR2 FYNNEI. Deletions cut 6 bases from V and 8 bases from J, with 17 bases between. The CDR3 extends over 14 amino acids. CDR3: CASSRNQGGDEQFF. The CDR3 DNA follows: TGTGCCAGCAGCCGAAATCAGGGGGGCGATGAGCAGTTCTTC.